This TCR beta chain was observed in a study of T cells after yellow fever vaccination. The CDR3 covers 14 residues. The germline gives CDR1 KGHSH, CDR2 LQKENI. V lost 8 bases to trimming and J lost 1 base; unmatched junction nucleotides: 6. General study points: Weaker overall, the secondary response nonetheless peaked faster (day 5 versus 15). Of the clonotypes, a small share occurred in both CD4 and CD8 compartments. Among primary-vaccination clones, most reappeared after the booster, at 95% to 96% for CD4 and 88% for CD8.

Template switching by 5'RACE produced TCR cDNA, adding a universal primer site and UMIs. One entry per CDR3 protein results from TCRdb running MiXCR on the 5' RACE reads. The table includes approximately 300,000 distinct CDR3 sequences, 7.5% to 9% detected once. This clonotype was found many times. Its matching antigen is unknown. This receptor was identified in a man between 18 and 29 years old who received the YFV17D yellow fever vaccine. The rearrangement joins TRBV18 to TRBJ2-5, with TRBD2 matching 8 bases. The material sequenced was PBMCs, taken on the day of the first yellow fever vaccination. Written as DNA, the CDR3 is TGTGCCAGCAGCTTAACTAGCGGCCAAGAGACCCAGTACTTC. This gives the protein CASSLTSGQETQYF.